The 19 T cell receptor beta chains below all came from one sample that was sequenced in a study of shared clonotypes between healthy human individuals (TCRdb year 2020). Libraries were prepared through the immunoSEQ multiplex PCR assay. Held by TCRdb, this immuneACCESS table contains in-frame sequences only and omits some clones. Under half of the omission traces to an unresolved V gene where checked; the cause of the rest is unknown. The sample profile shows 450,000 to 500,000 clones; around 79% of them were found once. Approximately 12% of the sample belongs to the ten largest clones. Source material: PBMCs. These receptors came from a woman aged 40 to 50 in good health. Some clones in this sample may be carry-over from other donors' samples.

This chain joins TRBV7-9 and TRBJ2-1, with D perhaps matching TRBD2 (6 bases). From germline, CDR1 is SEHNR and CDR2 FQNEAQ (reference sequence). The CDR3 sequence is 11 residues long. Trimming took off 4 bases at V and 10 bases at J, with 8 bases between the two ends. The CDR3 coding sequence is TGTGCCAGCAGCTCAAGCGGGGAGCAGTTCTTC. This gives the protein CASSSSGEQFF. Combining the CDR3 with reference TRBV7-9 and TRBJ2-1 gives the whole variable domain DTGVSQNPRHKITKRGQNVTFRCDPISEHNRLYWYRQTLGQGPEFLTYFQNEAQLEKSRLLSDRFSAERPKGSFSTLEIQRTEQGDSAMYLCASSSSGEQFFGPGTRLTVL.

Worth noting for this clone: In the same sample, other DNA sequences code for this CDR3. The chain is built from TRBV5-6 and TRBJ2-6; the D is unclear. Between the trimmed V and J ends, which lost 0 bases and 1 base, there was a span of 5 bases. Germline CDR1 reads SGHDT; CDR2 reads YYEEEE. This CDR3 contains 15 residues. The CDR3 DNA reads TGTGCCAGCAGCTTGGGCATATCTGGGGCCAACGTCCTGACTTTC. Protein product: CASSLGISGANVLTF.

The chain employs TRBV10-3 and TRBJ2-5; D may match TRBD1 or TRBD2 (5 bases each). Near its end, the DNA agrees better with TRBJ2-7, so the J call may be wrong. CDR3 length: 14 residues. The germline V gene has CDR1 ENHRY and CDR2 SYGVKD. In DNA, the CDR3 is TGTGCCATCAGGAGGGGACCACCCTCCTACGAGCAGTACTTC. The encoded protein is CAIRRGPPSYEQYF.

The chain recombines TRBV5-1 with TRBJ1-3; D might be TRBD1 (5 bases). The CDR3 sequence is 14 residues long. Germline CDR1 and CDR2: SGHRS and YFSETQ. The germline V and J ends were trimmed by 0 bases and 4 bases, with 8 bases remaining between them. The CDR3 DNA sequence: TGCGCCAGCAGCTTGGCAGGGTTAGGAAACACCATATATTTT. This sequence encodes CASSLAGLGNTIYF.

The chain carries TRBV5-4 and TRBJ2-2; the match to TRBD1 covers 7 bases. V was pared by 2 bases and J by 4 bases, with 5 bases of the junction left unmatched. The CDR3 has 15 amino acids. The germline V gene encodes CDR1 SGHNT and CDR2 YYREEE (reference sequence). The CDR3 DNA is TGTGCCAGCAGCTTTGCAGGGGGTGGCACCGGGGAGCTGTTTTTT. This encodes CASSFAGGGTGELFF.

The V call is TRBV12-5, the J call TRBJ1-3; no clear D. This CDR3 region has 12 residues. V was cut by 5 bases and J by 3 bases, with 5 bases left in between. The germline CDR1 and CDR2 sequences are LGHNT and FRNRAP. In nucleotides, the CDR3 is TGTGCTAGTGGTAAGGGTGGAAACACCATATATTTT. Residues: CASGKGGNTIYF.

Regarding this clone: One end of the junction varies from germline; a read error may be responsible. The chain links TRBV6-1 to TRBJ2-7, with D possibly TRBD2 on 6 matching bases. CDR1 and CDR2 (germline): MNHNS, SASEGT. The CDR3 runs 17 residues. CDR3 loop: CAISESTDYGWGYEQYF. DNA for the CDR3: TGTGCCATCAGTGAGTCGACGGACTACGGATGGGGCTACGAGCAGTACTTC.

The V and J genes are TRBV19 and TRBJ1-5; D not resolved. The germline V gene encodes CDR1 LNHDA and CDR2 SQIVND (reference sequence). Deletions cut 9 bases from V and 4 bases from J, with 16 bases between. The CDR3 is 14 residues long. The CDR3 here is CASVEGFSNQPQHF. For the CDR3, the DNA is TGTGCCAGCGTCGAGGGTTTCAGTAATCAGCCCCAGCATTTT.

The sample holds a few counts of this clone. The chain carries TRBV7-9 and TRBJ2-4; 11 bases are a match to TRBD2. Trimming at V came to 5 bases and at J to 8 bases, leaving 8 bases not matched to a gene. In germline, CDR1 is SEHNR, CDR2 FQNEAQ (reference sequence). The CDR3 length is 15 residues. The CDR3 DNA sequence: TGTGCCAGCAGCCACGTGGGTAGCGGGAGGGACATTCAGTACTTC. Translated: CASSHVGSGRDIQYF.

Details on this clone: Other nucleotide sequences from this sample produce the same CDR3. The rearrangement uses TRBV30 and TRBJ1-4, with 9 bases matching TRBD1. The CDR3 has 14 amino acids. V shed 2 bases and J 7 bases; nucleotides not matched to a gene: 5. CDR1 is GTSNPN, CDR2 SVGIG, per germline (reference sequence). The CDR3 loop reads CAWSRGTGSEKLFF. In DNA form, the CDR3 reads TGTGCCTGGAGTCGGGGGACAGGGAGTGAAAAACTGTTTTTT.

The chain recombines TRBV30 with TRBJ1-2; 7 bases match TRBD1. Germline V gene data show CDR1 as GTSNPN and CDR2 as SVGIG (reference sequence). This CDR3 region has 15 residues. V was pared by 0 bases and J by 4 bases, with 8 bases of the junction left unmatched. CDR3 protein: CAWSVPRQGAYGYTF. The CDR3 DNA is TGTGCCTGGAGTGTACCTAGACAGGGAGCCTATGGCTACACCTTC.

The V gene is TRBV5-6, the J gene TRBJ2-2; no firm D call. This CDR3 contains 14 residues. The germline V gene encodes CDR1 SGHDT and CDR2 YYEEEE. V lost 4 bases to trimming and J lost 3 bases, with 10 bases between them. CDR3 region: CASSPRVDTGELFF. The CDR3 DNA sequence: TGTGCCAGCAGCCCTCGGGTGGACACCGGGGAGCTGTTTTTT.

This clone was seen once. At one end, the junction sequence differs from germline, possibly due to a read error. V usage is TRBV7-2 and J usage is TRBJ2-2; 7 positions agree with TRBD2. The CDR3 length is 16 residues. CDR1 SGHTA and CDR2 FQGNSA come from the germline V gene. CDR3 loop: CASSQDTLGGPGELFF. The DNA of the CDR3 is TGCGCCAGCAGCCAAGATACGCTGGGAGGGCCCGGGGAGCTGTTTTTT.

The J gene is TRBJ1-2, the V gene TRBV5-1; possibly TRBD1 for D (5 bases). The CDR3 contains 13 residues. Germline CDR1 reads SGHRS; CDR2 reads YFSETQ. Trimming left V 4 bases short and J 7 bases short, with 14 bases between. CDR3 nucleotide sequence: TGCGCCAGCAGCCACACATCCGGGGGTGGCTACACCTTC. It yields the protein CASSHTSGGGYTF. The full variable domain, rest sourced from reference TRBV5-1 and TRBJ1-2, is KAGVTQTPRYLIKTRGQQVTLSCSPISGHRSVSWYQQTPGQGLQFLFEYFSETQRNKGNFPGRFSGRQFSNSRSEMNVSTLELGDSALYLCASSHTSGGGYTFGSGTRLTVV.

The CDR3: CASRGIQNYGYTF. CDR3 coding DNA: TGTGCCAGCAGGGGTATACAAAACTATGGCTACACCTTC. The genes are TRBV28 and TRBJ1-2; D gene ambiguous. Germline CDR1 and CDR2: MDHEN and SYDVKM. CDR3 length: 13 amino acids. V shed 6 bases and J shed 2 bases, with 10 bases lying between them.

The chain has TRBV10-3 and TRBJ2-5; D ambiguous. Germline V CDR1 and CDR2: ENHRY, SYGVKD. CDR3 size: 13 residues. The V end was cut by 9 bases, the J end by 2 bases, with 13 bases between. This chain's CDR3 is CAIKQELQETQYF. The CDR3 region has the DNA TGTGCCATTAAGCAAGAACTACAAGAGACCCAGTACTTC.

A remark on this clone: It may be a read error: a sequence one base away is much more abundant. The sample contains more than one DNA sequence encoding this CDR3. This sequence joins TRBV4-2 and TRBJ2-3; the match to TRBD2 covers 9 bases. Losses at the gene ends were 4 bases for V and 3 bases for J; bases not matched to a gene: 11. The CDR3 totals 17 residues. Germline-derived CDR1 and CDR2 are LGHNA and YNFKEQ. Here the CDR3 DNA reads TGTGCCAGCAGCCCCCGAGCCGCGGGGGGGGGAACAGATACGCAGTATTTT. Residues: CASSPRAAGGGTDTQYF.

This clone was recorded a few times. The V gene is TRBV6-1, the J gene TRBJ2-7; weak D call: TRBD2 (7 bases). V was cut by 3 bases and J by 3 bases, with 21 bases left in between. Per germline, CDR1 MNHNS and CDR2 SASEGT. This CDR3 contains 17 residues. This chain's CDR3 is CASSDRTVRAGRYEQYF. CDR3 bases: TGTGCCAGCAGTGATCGGACAGTTCGAGCGGGACGCTACGAGCAGTACTTC.

The CDR3 sequence is CASSLPREWYNEQFF. The CDR3, as DNA: TGTGCCAGCAGCCTCCCGCGGGAGTGGTACAATGAGCAGTTCTTC. The chain recombines TRBV28 with TRBJ2-1, with 7 bases aligning to TRBD2. V lost 6 bases, J lost 4 bases, and 9 bases stayed unmatched. Germline values: CDR1 MDHEN, CDR2 SYDVKM. This CDR3 comprises 15 residues.